The 9 T cell receptor beta chains presented below share a single source sample, sequenced in a study of vaccination effects on CD4 cells after COVID-19. In the ViraFEST assay, antigen-specific CD4+ clonotypes were identified by expansion after peptide-pool stimulation. The authors isolated CD4+ T cells after less than eleven days of culture. In the vaccine recipients, nucleocapsid antibodies were negative and there was no prior SARS-CoV-2 infection. For these TCRs, the target antigens are not known. Clones were read by immunoSEQ multiplex PCR, and TCRdb kept only the in-frame ones, dropping some. The sample includes about 24,000 clones, 55% to 75% seen only once; the top ten take around 12%. The sample was CD4+ T cells from PBMCs cultured with HCoV-OC43 spike peptides, taken before COVID-19 vaccination. Subset indicated: HCoV-OC43 spike overlapping peptide pool stimulation. These receptors all stem from a human donor who received a COVID-19 vaccine.

The chain uses TRBV12-5 and TRBJ2-1; no firm D call. This CDR3 comprises 13 residues. V was pared by 2 bases and J by 7 bases, with 9 bases between. Germline CDR1 and CDR2: LGHNT and FRNRAP. The CDR3 here is CASGLSPANEQFF. For the CDR3, the DNA is TGTGCTAGTGGTTTGTCCCCAGCTAATGAGCAGTTCTTC. The complete variable domain, with remaining parts taken from reference TRBV12-5 and TRBJ2-1, reads DARVTQTPRHKVTEMGQEVTMRCQPILGHNTVFWYRQTMMQGLELLAYFRNRAPLDDSGMPKDRFSAEMPDATLATLKIQPSEPRDSAVYFCASGLSPANEQFFGPGTRLTVL.

The chain is built from TRBV6-1 and TRBJ2-7; D assignment may be TRBD1 or TRBD2 (5 bases each). The germline CDR1 and CDR2 sequences are MNHNS and SASEGT. V dropped 2 bases and J dropped 0 bases, with 29 bases sitting between them. The CDR3 length is 21 residues. The chain's CDR3 is CASSEILQLRGKPFFSYEQYF. In nucleotides, the CDR3 is TGTGCCAGCAGTGAAATTCTTCAACTACGGGGCAAGCCCTTCTTCTCCTACGAGCAGTACTTC.

The chain uses TRBV5-8 and TRBJ2-7; 12 positions match TRBD2. The CDR3 has 14 amino acids. CDR1 and CDR2 from the germline V gene are SGHTS and YDEGEE. V gave up 5 bases and J gave up 4 bases; unmatched junction bases: 4. CDR3 sequence reads: CASRGLAGSYEQYF. CDR3 in DNA: TGTGCCAGCAGGGGACTAGCGGGCTCTTACGAGCAGTACTTC.

The V gene is TRBV6-1, the J gene TRBJ1-2; no clear D. Per the germline V gene, CDR1 is MNHNS and CDR2 is SASEGT. Deletions cut 1 base from V and 7 bases from J, with 13 bases between. This CDR3 is built from 14 residues. Here the CDR3 reads CASSEVGRPAGYTF. The CDR3 nucleotides read TGTGCCAGCAGTGAAGTCGGGCGTCCGGCTGGCTACACCTTC.

This clone was picked up one time. This rearrangement joins TRBV28 to TRBJ1-4; 12 bases match TRBD1. The CDR3 spans 15 residues. Germline CDR1 and CDR2: MDHEN and SYDVKM. Trimming removed 6 bases from V and 11 bases from J; junction bases left unmatched: 10. CDR3 loop: CASRPTGTGGSKLFF. The DNA of the CDR3 is TGTGCCAGCAGACCGACCGGGACAGGGGGCAGTAAACTGTTTTTT.

This chain links TRBV19 with TRBJ2-3; 15 bases map to TRBD2. This CDR3 has 19 residues. Germline CDR1 is LNHDA and CDR2 is SQIVND (reference sequence). The V and J ends lost 3 bases and 4 bases, in that order; junction bases with no gene match: 11. CDR3 loop: CASSIEGLAGGPLADTQYF. The CDR3 region has the DNA TGTGCCAGTAGTATCGAAGGACTAGCGGGAGGGCCCCTTGCAGATACGCAGTATTTT.

The chain carries TRBV18 and TRBJ2-5; D ambiguous. The CDR3 sequence is 16 residues long. CDR1 KGHSH and CDR2 LQKENI come from the germline V gene. Trimming left V 3 bases short and J 0 bases short, with 14 bases between. The CDR3 region is CASSPSEETYQETQYF. Written as DNA, the CDR3 is TGTGCCAGCTCACCCTCAGAGGAGACGTACCAAGAGACCCAGTACTTC.

This chain uses TRBV5-1 with TRBJ2-2; D not resolved. Trimming cost V 0 bases and J 2 bases, with 8 bases left between them. This CDR3 has 15 amino acids. Germline assignment: CDR1 SGHRS and CDR2 YFSETQ. The CDR3 coding sequence is TGCGCCAGCAGCTTGGATACCCCAAACACCGGGGAGCTGTTTTTT. Protein: CASSLDTPNTGELFF.

V usage is TRBV18 and J usage is TRBJ1-4, with D tentatively TRBD1 (5 bases). The CDR3 has 16 residues. V was trimmed by 4 bases and J by 4 bases, leaving 16 bases between them. Germline loops: CDR1 KGHSH, CDR2 LQKENI. The CDR3 is CASSRNTGANNEKLFF. In DNA form, the CDR3 reads TGTGCCAGCTCACGAAACACCGGGGCAAATAATGAAAAACTGTTTTTT.